This T cell receptor beta chain stems from a study of glioma-infiltrating T cells. On the study more broadly: Glioblastomas were WHO grade IV, sampled at first diagnosis; low-grade were grade II.

TCR alpha and beta CDR3 regions were amplified from RNA using iRepertoire nested multiplex PCR. Tissue mRNA or PBMC total RNA, about 90-450 ng, went into one-step reverse transcription and amplification. TCRdb itself ran the multiplex PCR reads through MiXCR, one entry per CDR3 protein. The table lists a few hundred thousand distinct CDR3 sequences, roughly 41% of them singletons. This clonotype was detected a few times. Germline CDR1 and CDR2: MDHEN and SYDVKM. This CDR3 has 11 amino acids. V gave up 8 bases and J gave up 4 bases, with 7 bases separating them. This chain links TRBV28 with TRBJ2-3; D perhaps matches TRBD2 (5 bases). This receptor was taken from a human donor with low-grade glioma or glioblastoma, undergoing nonglioma brain surgery, or in good health (not recorded which). Sequenced sample: glioma tissue, nonneoplastic brain tissue, or PBMCs (not recorded which). The CDR3 sequence is CASREADTQYF. CDR3 bases: TGTGCCAGCCGGGAAGCAGATACGCAGTATTTT.